The clone carrying this TCR beta chain was found a few times. The sample is drawn from a study of T-cell reconstitution after alpha-beta-depleted transplantation in children. A TCRbeta library incorporating unique molecular identifiers was prepared. TCRdb recomputed calls from the PCR reads with MiXCR, one row per CDR3 protein. The sample carries some 110,000 distinct CDR3 sequences, around a tenth recorded once. The CDR3 spans 12 residues. CDR1 is SQVTM and CDR2 is ANQGSEA in the germline V gene. Trimming took 6 bases from V and 3 from J; bases not matched to a gene: 4. V and J are TRBV29-1 and TRBJ1-2; 7 bases are a match to TRBD1. The source is a boy aged 2-9 years with acute lymphoblastic leukemia, due to receive a stem cell transplant. Sample: PBMCs, taken before TCRalphabeta/CD19-depleted stem cell transplant. In DNA, the CDR3 is TGCAGCGTGCCGCAGGGGGACTATGGCTACACCTTC. The encoded protein is CSVPQGDYGYTF.